The source of this T cell receptor (beta chain) is a study of CD8+ T cells in alopecia areata (dated by TCRdb to 2017 to 2018). With respect to the entire study: In both human patients and the C3H/HeJ mouse model, the study applied high-throughput TCRbeta sequencing to look at T cell clonal expansion in alopecia areata. Scalp clonality was compared among normal scalp (n=4), patchy alopecia areata scalp (n=8), and alopecia totalis/universalis scalp (n=8). Amplification of TCRbeta CDR3 regions was done by immunoSEQ multiplex PCR using 35 Vbeta forward primers and 13 Jbeta reverse primers. Human TCRbeta sequencing covered scalp tissue and sorted CD4+ and CD8+ peripheral blood T cells from patchy and totalis/universalis alopecia areata patients and healthy controls. RNA was obtained with the PAXgene miRNA kit for fixed scalp, the miRNeasy kit for PBMCs, and the RNeasy kit for mouse skin.

Library construction relied on the immunoSEQ multiplex PCR assay. For TCR sequencing, RNA was extracted from every sample and reverse transcribed into cDNA to serve as template. First-strand cDNA was synthesized using SuperScript III with a 2:1 mix of oligo-dT and random hexamers. A synthetic immune receptor repertoire was used to assess amplification bias, and residual bias was removed computationally. In the authors' own workflow: Raw reads were preprocessed to remove errors, and CDR3 was defined according to IMGT conventions as the region from the conserved cysteine to phenylalanine. Clonality was computed by normalizing Shannon entropy by log2 of the number of productive unique TCRs and subtracting the result from 1. CD4 or CD8 identity of scalp clones was inferred by cross-referencing scalp TCRbeta sequences with sorted blood CD4 and CD8 repertoires. Not all clones reach the TCRdb copy of this immuneACCESS table, which keeps in-frame sequences only. Checked studies attribute under half of the gap to unresolved V genes and leave the rest unexplained. Clonal size and the V and J genes are those of that table, whereas D and trimming came from the DNA. The sample contains tens of thousands of clones, 70% to 80% of them found a single time. The leading ten clones occupy around 19% of the sample.

From alopecia areata patients, peripheral blood was collected along with lesional scalp punch biopsies. After PBMCs were isolated by density centrifugation and stained for CD3, CD4 and CD8, a FACSAria was used to sort CD4+ and CD8+ T cells. Untreated alopecia areata patients were recruited as part of a multicenter biomarker study. In 4 to 6 patients from the biomarker study, blood CD8+ T cells were sorted further into NKG2D-low and NKG2D-high fractions. Notes on this clone: This receptor's antigen is unknown. No per-base quality is available; no much larger clone lies one base away.

What the work shows at the level of the full study, not this receptor alone: Unlike mouse skin, where gammadelta T cells dominate, normal human skin contains resident alphabeta T cells that get sequenced too, which complicates analysis of the scalp TCR repertoire. TCR sequences shared between patients were less clear than in mice, possibly partly because of HLA diversity in the patient population. Lesional scalp, especially in alopecia totalis/universalis, showed higher clonality and more expanded CD8+ clones than normal scalp, suggesting antigenic drive.

Trimming takes 6 bases off V and 4 bases off J; junction bases not matched to a gene: 3. The CDR3 starts with the cysteine, ends with the phenylalanine, and has 15 residues. Here the CDR3 DNA is all that survives: 45 bases in frame from base 1. The germline V gene sets CDR1 to MNHNS and CDR2 to SASEGT. This TCR was sampled from a human donor with alopecia areata. The rearranged segments are TRBV6-1 and TRBJ2-3, and 14 bases in between align with TRBD2. Sequencing was done on a sample of NKG2D-low CD8+ T cells sorted from blood. In the paper's terms, the cell subset or site label means: sorted CD8+ NKG2D-low blood T cells. The DNA reads TGTGCCAGCAGCCTGACTAGCGGGGGGGCAGATACGCAGTATTTT. It specifies CASSLTSGGADTQYF.